This paragraph covers one T cell receptor beta chain sequence. The antigen remains undetermined. The data derive from a study of cytomegalovirus exposure and HLA in healthy donors. Study details: Caucasian-associated ancestry cluster membership applied to about 80% of nearly 400 genotyped donors. Study-level results: TCR beta V segments were, for the most part, productive about 87% or about 30% of the time in an earlier analysis. The authors listed about 170 TCR beta chains as cytomegalovirus-associated.

Use of 60 Vbeta and 13 Jbeta primers characterized the PCR. The protocol was immunoSEQ multiplex PCR, while the TCRdb copy is restricted to in-frame clones and leaves out a portion. The top ten clones hold 3% to 4% of a sample with 90,000 to 150,000 clones, about three quarters of them seen once. Regarding donors, all were healthy bone marrow donors. The length of the CDR3 is 18 residues. V was pared by 7 bases and J by 0 bases, with 13 bases of the junction left unmatched. CDR1 and CDR2 from the germline V gene are WNHNN and SYGVQD (reference sequence). Sequencing was done on a sample of PBMCs. This chain uses TRBV10-1 with TRBJ2-3; 10 nucleotides match TRBD2. This TCR was recovered from a woman in her 30s in good health and CMV-seropositive. CDR3 residues: CASTNFSGGSNSTDTQYF. In nucleotides, the CDR3 is TGCGCCAGCACCAACTTTAGCGGGGGGTCGAATAGCACAGATACGCAGTATTTT.